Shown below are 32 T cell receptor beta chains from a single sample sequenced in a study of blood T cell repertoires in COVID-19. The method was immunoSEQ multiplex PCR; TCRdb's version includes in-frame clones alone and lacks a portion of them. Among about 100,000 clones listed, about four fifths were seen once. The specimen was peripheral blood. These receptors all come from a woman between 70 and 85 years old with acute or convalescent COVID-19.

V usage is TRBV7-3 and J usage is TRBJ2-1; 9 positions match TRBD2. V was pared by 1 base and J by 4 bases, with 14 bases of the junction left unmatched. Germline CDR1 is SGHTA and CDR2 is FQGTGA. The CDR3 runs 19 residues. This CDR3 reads CASSLRSSGLAGTYNEQFF. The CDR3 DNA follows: TGTGCCAGCAGCTTAAGGTCTAGCGGGCTAGCGGGGACGTACAATGAGCAGTTCTTC.

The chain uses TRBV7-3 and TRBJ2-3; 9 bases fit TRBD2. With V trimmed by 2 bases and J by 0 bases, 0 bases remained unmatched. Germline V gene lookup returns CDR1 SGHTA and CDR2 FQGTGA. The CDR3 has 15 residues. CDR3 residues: CASSLAGGSTDTQYF. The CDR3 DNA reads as TGTGCCAGCAGCTTAGCGGGAGGGAGCACAGATACGCAGTATTTT.

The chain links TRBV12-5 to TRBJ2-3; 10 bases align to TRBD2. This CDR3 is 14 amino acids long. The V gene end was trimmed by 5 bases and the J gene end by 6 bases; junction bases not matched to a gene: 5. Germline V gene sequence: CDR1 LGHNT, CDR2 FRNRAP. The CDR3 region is CASGIGTSVDTQYF. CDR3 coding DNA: TGTGCTAGTGGTATCGGGACTAGCGTGGATACGCAGTATTTT. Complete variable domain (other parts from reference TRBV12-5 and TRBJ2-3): DARVTQTPRHKVTEMGQEVTMRCQPILGHNTVFWYRQTMMQGLELLAYFRNRAPLDDSGMPKDRFSAEMPDATLATLKIQPSEPRDSAVYFCASGIGTSVDTQYFGPGTRLTVL.

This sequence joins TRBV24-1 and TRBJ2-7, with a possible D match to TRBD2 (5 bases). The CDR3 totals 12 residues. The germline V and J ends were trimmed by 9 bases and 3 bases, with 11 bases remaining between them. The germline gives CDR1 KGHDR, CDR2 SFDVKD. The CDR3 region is CATSSGNYEQYF. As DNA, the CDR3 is TGTGCCACCTCCTCCGGGAACTACGAGCAGTACTTC.

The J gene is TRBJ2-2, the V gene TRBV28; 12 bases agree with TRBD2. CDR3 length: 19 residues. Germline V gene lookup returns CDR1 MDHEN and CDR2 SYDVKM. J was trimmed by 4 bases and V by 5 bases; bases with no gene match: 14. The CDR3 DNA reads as TGTGCCAGCAGTCCCCGACTAGCGGGAGTTAACCCGGGCACCGGGGAGCTGTTTTTT. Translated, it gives CASSPRLAGVNPGTGELFF.

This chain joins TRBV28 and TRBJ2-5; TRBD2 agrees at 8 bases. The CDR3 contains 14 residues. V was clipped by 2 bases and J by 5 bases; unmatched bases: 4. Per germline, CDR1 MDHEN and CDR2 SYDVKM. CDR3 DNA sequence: TGTGCCAGCAGTTTAAAGCGGGAGATTGAGACCCAGTACTTC. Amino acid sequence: CASSLKREIETQYF.

DNA for the CDR3: TGTGCCAGCAGTGACACCGGGACAGTATCTGGGGGGCAGTACTTC. The encoded protein is CASSDTGTVSGGQYF. This chain connects TRBV6-1 to TRBJ2-7; TRBD1 matches 7 bases. Germline V gives CDR1 MNHNS, CDR2 SASEGT. The CDR3 contains 15 residues. The J segment lost 9 bases and the V segment lost 3 bases, leaving 14 bases of the junction unmatched.

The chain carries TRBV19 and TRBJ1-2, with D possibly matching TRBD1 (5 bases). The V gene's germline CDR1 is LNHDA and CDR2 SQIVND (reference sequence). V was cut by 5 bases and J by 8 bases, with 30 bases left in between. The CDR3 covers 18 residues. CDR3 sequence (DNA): TGTGCCAGTAGTCAAAAATGGGAATTAAGGACAAGGGGTGAAGGCTACACCTTC. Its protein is CASSQKWELRTRGEGYTF. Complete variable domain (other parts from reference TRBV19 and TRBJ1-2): DGGITQSPKYLFRKEGQNVTLSCEQNLNHDAMYWYRQDPGQGLRLIYYSQIVNDFQKGDIAEGYSVSREKKESFPLTVTSAQKNPTAFYLCASSQKWELRTRGEGYTFGSGTRLTVV.

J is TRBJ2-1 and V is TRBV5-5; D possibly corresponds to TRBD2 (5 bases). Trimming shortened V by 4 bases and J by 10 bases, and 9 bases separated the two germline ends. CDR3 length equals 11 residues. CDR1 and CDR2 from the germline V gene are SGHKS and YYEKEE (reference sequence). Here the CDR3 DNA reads TGTGCCAGCAGCCAAGAGCGGGAGCAGTTCTTC. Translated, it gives CASSQEREQFF.

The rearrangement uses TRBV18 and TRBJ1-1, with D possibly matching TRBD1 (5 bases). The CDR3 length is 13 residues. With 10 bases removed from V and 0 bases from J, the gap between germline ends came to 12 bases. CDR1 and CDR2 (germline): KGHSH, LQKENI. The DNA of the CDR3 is TGTGCCACCGTTGGGGCAGTGAACACTGAAGCTTTCTTT. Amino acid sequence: CATVGAVNTEAFF.

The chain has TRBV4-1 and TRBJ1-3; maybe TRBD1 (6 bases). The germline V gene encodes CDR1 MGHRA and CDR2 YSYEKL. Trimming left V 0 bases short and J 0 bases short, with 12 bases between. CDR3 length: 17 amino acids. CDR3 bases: TGCGCCAGCAGCCAAGAACTTGTGGGGGCCTCTGGAAACACCATATATTTT. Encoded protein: CASSQELVGASGNTIYF.

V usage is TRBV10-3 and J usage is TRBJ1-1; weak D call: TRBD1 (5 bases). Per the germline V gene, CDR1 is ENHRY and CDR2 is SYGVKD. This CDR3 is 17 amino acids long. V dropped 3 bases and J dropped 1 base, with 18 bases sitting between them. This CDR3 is CAISDRQGPGGNTEAFF. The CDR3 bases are TGTGCCATCAGTGACCGCCAGGGTCCGGGAGGGAACACTGAAGCTTTCTTT.

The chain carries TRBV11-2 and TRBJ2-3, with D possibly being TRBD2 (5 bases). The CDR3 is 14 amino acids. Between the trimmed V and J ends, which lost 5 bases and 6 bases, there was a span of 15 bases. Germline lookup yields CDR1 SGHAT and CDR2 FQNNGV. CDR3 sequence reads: CASSHEGLGDTQYF. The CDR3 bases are TGTGCCAGCAGCCATGAGGGCCTGGGGGATACGCAGTATTTT. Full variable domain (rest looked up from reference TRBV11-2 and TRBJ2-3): EAGVAQSPRYKIIEKRQSVAFWCNPISGHATLYWYQQILGQGPKLLIQFQNNGVVDDSQLPKDRFSAERLKGVDSTLKIQPAKLEDSAVYLCASSHEGLGDTQYFGPGTRLTVL.

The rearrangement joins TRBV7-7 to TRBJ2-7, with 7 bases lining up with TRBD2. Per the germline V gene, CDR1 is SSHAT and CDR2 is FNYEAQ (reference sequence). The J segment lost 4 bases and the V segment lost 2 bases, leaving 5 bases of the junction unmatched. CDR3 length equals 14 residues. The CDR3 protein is CASSLREGIYEQYF. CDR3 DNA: TGTGCCAGCAGCTTAAGGGAGGGTATATACGAGCAGTACTTC.

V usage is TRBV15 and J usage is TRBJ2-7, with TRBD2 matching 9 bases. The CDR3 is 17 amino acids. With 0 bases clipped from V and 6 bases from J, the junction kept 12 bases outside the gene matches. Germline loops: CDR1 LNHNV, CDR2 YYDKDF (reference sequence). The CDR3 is CATSRDPLAGLTSEQYF. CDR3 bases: TGTGCCACCAGCAGAGATCCCCTAGCGGGATTAACCAGCGAGCAGTACTTC.

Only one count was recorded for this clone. CDR3 bases: TGTGCCAGCAGCTTGTCGTACAATCAGCCCCAGCATTTT. Translation gives CASSLSYNQPQHF. The rearrangement joins TRBV7-9 to TRBJ1-5; D is undetermined. Trimming shortened V by 3 bases and J by 3 bases, and 6 bases separated the two germline ends. The length of the CDR3 is 13 residues. CDR1 and CDR2 from the germline V gene are SEHNR and FQNEAQ (reference sequence).

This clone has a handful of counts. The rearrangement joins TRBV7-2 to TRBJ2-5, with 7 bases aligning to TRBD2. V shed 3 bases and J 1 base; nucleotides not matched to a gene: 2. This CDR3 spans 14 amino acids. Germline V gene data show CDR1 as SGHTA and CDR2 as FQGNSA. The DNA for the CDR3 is TGTGCCAGCAGCTTGGGCGGGGGCCAAGAGACCCAGTACTTC. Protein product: CASSLGGGQETQYF.

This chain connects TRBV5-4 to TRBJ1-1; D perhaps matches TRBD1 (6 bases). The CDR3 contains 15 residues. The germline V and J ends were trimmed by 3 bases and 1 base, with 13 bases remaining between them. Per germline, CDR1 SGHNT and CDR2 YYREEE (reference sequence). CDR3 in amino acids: CASSSPGQRNTEAFF. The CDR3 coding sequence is TGTGCCAGCAGCTCGCCGGGACAAAGGAACACTGAAGCTTTCTTT.

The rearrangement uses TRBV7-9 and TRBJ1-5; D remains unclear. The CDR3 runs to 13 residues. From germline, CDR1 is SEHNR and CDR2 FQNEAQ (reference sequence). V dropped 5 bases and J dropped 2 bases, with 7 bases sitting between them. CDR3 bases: TGTGCCAGCAGCCCGGAGGGCAATCAGCCCCAGCATTTT. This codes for CASSPEGNQPQHF.

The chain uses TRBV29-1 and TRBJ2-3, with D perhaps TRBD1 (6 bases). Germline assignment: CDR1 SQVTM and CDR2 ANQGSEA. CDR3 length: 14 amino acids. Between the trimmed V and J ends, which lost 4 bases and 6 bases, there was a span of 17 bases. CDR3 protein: CSVGSGVWADTQYF. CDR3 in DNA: TGCAGCGTTGGGTCAGGGGTATGGGCGGATACGCAGTATTTT.

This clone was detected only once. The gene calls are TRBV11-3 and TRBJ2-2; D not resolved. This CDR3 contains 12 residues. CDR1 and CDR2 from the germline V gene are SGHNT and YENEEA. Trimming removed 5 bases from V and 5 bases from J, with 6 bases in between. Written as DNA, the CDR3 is TGTGCCAGCAGCCCCCGTACCGGGGAGCTGTTTTTT. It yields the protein CASSPRTGELFF.

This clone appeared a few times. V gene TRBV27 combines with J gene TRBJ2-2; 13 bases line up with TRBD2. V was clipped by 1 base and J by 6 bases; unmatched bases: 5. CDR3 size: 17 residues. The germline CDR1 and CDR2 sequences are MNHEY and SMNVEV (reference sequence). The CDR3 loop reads CASSLLLAGGRAGELFF. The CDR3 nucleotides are TGTGCCAGCAGTTTATTACTAGCGGGAGGGAGAGCCGGGGAGCTGTTTTTT.

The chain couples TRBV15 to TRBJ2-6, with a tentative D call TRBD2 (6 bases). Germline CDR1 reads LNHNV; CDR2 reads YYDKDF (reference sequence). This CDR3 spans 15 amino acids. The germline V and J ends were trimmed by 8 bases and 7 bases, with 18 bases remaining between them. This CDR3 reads CATQYGGLGANVLTF. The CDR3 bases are TGTGCCACCCAATACGGAGGGCTTGGAGCCAACGTCCTGACTTTC.

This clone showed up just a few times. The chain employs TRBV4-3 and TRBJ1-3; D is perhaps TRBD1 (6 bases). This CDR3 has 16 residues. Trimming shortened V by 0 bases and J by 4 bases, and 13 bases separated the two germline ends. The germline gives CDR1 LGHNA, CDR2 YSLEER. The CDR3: CASSQEEQGAGNTIYF. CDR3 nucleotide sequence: TGCGCCAGCAGCCAAGAGGAACAGGGTGCAGGAAACACCATATATTTT.

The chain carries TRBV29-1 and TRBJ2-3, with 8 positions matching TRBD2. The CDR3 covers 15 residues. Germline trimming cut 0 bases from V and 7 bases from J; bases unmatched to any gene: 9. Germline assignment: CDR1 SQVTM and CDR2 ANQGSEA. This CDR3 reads CSVEDGSGSSYTQYF. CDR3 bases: TGCAGCGTTGAAGATGGGAGCGGGAGTTCCTATACGCAGTATTTT.

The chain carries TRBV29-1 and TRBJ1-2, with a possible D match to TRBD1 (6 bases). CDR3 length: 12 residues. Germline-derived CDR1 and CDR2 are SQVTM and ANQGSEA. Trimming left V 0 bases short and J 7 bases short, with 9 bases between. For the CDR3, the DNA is TGCAGCGTTGAAGACAGGGGTAGTGGCTACACCTTC. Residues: CSVEDRGSGYTF. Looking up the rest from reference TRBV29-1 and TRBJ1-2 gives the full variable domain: SAVISQKPSRDICQRGTSLTIQCQVDSQVTMMFWYRQQPGQSLTLIATANQGSEATYESGFVIDKFPISRPNLTFSTLTVSNMSPEDSSIYLCSVEDRGSGYTFGSGTRLTVV.

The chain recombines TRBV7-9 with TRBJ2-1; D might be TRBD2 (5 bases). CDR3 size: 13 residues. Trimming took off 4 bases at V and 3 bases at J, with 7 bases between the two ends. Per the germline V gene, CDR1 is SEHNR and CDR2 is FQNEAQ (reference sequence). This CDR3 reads CASSSDFYNEQFF. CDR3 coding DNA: TGTGCCAGCAGCTCGGACTTCTACAATGAGCAGTTCTTC. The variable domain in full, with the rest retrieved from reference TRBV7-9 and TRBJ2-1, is DTGVSQNPRHKITKRGQNVTFRCDPISEHNRLYWYRQTLGQGPEFLTYFQNEAQLEKSRLLSDRFSAERPKGSFSTLEIQRTEQGDSAMYLCASSSDFYNEQFFGPGTRLTVL.

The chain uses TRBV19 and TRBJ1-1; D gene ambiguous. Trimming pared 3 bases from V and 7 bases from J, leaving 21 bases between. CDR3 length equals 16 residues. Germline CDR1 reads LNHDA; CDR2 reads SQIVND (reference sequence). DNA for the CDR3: TGTGCCAGTAGTATCCCAGGCTTCCCGGCCGTCTTTGAAGCTTTCTTT. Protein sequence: CASSIPGFPAVFEAFF.

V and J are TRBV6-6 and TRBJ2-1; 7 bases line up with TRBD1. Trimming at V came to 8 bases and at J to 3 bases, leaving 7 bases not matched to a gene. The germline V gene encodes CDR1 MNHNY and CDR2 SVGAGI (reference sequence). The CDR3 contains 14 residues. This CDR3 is CASEDRRRYNEQFF. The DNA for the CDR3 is TGTGCCAGCGAGGACAGGCGACGCTACAATGAGCAGTTCTTC.

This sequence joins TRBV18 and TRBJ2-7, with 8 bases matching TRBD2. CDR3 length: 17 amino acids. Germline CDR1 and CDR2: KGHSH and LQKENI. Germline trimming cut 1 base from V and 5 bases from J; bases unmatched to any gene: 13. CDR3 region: CASSPQPPGGPIDEQYF. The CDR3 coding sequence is TGTGCCAGCTCACCACAACCCCCGGGAGGGCCTATCGACGAGCAGTACTTC. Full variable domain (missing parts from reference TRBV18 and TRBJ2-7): NAGVMQNPRHLVRRRGQEARLRCSPMKGHSHVYWYRQLPEEGLKFMVYLQKENIIDESGMPKERFSAEFPKEGPSILRIQQVVRGDSAAYFCASSPQPPGGPIDEQYFGPGTRLTVT.

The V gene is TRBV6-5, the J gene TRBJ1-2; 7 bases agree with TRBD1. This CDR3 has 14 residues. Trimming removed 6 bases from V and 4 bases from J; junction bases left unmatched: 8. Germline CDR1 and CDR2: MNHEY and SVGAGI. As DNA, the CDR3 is TGTGCCAGCAGACCCCCGGGACAGTCCTATGGCTACACCTTC. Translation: CASRPPGQSYGYTF.

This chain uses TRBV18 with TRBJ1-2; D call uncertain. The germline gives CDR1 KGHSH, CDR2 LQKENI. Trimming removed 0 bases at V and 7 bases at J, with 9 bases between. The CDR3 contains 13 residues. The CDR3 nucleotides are TGTGCCAGCTCACCACCCTGGGAGAGTGGCTACACCTTC. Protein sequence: CASSPPWESGYTF.